A single sample is the source of the 28 T cell receptor beta chains below, sequenced in a study of OX40 agonist ivuxolimab in advanced cancers. This table comes from immunoSEQ multiplex PCR, and its TCRdb copy is limited to in-frame clones, with some not included. The sample contains around 68,000 clones, more than 80% of which appear only once. Source: CD4+ or CD8+ T cells sorted from blood, taken in a trial of the OX40 agonist ivuxolimab. Receptors originate from an adult with an advanced solid tumor such as melanoma, head and neck, liver or kidney cancer.

This clone was seen only once. The rearrangement uses TRBV11-2 and TRBJ2-3, with unresolved D. The CDR3 covers 16 residues. V lost 5 bases to trimming and J lost 0 bases, with 15 bases between them. Germline V gives CDR1 SGHAT, CDR2 FQNNGV. The CDR3 protein is CASSPTVSGSTDTQYF. The CDR3 DNA reads TGTGCCAGCAGCCCTACCGTTTCGGGCAGCACAGATACGCAGTATTTT.

The chain employs TRBV18 and TRBJ2-3, with a tentative D call TRBD1 (5 bases). The CDR3 length is 15 residues. Germline values: CDR1 KGHSH, CDR2 LQKENI. The V end lost 2 bases, the J end lost 1 base, and 10 bases lay between the germline ends. CDR3 sequence reads: CASSPEQVGTDTQYF. The CDR3 DNA reads as TGTGCCAGCTCACCAGAACAGGTCGGCACAGATACGCAGTATTTT.

The chain is built from TRBV7-3 and TRBJ1-1, with D perhaps TRBD1 (6 bases). Trimming cost V 4 bases and J 6 bases, with 12 bases left between them. This CDR3 spans 13 amino acids. Germline V gene sequence: CDR1 SGHTA, CDR2 FQGTGA. This CDR3 is CASSSTGSAEAFF. CDR3 nucleotides: TGTGCCAGCAGCTCTACAGGGTCTGCTGAAGCTTTCTTT.

The V and J genes are TRBV5-5 and TRBJ2-7, with TRBD1 as a possible D gene (6 bases). CDR3 length equals 13 residues. CDR1 SGHKS and CDR2 YYEKEE come from the germline V gene (reference sequence). Trimming shortened V by 1 base and J by 1 base, and 6 bases separated the two germline ends. As DNA, the CDR3 is TGTGCCAGCAGCTTGCAGGGGTCCTACGAGCAGTACTTC. Its protein product is CASSLQGSYEQYF.

The rearrangement links TRBV30 to TRBJ1-5, with a weak D call TRBD1 (6 bases). The ends were cut back, 5 bases at V and 11 bases at J, with 22 bases in the middle. Germline assignment: CDR1 GTSNPN and CDR2 SVGIG (reference sequence). The CDR3 is 14 residues long. The chain's CDR3 is CAWGAGAAGVAQHF. CDR3 sequence (DNA): TGTGCCTGGGGGGCAGGGGCCGCCGGGGTAGCCCAGCATTTT.

The rearrangement links TRBV4-2 to TRBJ2-5; 7 positions agree with TRBD1. The J call may be wrong; the DNA end is better matched by TRBJ2-7. The CDR3 is 14 residues long. CDR1 and CDR2 (germline): LGHNA, YNFKEQ. The CDR3 loop reads CASSLGQVSYEQYF. The CDR3 nucleotides read TGTGCCAGCAGCCTCGGACAGGTTTCCTACGAGCAGTACTTC.

The chain uses TRBV7-3 and TRBJ2-1, with 7 bases identical to TRBD1. V lost 6 bases and J lost 10; bases outside the gene matches: 9. CDR1 is SGHTA and CDR2 is FQGTGA in the germline V gene. CDR3 length: 13 amino acids. The CDR3 coding sequence is TGTGCCAGCAGTCCCTCGACAGGGAGCGAGCAGTTCTTC. Translation: CASSPSTGSEQFF.

The rearrangement joins TRBV7-8 to TRBJ2-1; D gene uncertain. Looked up from germline, CDR1 is SGHVS and CDR2 is FQNEAQ. The CDR3 spans 15 residues. V gave up 1 base and J gave up 2 bases, with 9 bases separating them. DNA for the CDR3: TGTGCCAGCAGCTTAGACCCGGGCCCCTACAATGAGCAGTTCTTC. Its translation is CASSLDPGPYNEQFF.

The chain couples TRBV10-2 to TRBJ2-3; TRBD1 matches at 10 bases. This CDR3 comprises 15 residues. Looked up from germline, CDR1 is WSHSY and CDR2 is SAAADI. Trimming at V came to 7 bases and at J to 2 bases, leaving 6 bases not matched to a gene. As DNA, the CDR3 is TGCGCCAGCAACCCCGGGACAGGGGTCACAGATACGCAGTATTTT. It specifies CASNPGTGVTDTQYF.

In this sample, this clone turned up a few times. The V and J genes are TRBV20-1 and TRBJ1-1; D ambiguous. Germline V gives CDR1 DFQATT, CDR2 SNEGSKA (reference sequence). Trimming left V 2 bases short and J 7 bases short, with 8 bases between. The CDR3 is 11 residues long. CDR3 amino acids: CSARWESEAFF. In DNA, the CDR3 is TGCAGTGCTAGATGGGAGAGTGAAGCTTTCTTT.

This clone came up once. The J gene is TRBJ1-5, the V gene TRBV19; weak D call: TRBD1 (5 bases). V dropped 9 bases and J dropped 5 bases, with 11 bases sitting between them. CDR3 length: 12 residues. Germline V gene data show CDR1 as LNHDA and CDR2 as SQIVND (reference sequence). In DNA, the CDR3 is TGTGCCAGCGGGGCCCAATATCAGCCCCAGCATTTT. Translating it yields CASGAQYQPQHF.

This clone has just a few counts. The rearrangement joins TRBV2 to TRBJ2-2; 7 bases are a match to TRBD2. Germline assignment: CDR1 SNHLY and CDR2 FYNNEI. V gave up 7 bases and J gave up 4 bases; unmatched junction bases: 6. The CDR3 totals 14 residues. The CDR3: CASTRAGTTGELFF. CDR3 DNA: TGTGCCAGCACACGAGCGGGGACCACCGGGGAGCTGTTTTTT. Together with reference TRBV2 and TRBJ2-2, the CDR3 gives the full variable domain: EPEVTQTPSHQVTQMGQEVILRCVPISNHLYFYWYRQILGQKVEFLVSFYNNEISEKSEIFDDQFSVERPDGSNFTLKIRSTKLEDSAMYFCASTRAGTTGELFFGEGSRLTVL.

The rearrangement joins TRBV11-2 to TRBJ2-1; tentative D call: TRBD2 (5 bases). The CDR3 has 13 amino acids. Trimming took 5 bases from V and 5 from J, leaving 10 bases between them. Germline loops: CDR1 SGHAT, CDR2 FQNNGV. The CDR3 DNA follows: TGTGCCAGCAGCGTCGGACTCGACAATGAGCAGTTCTTC. Protein sequence: CASSVGLDNEQFF.

J is TRBJ2-5 and V is TRBV11-2; D might be TRBD1 (6 bases). Trimming removed 6 bases from V and 4 bases from J, with 12 bases in between. Germline CDR1 is SGHAT and CDR2 is FQNNGV. The CDR3 consists of 13 residues. CDR3 DNA: TGTGCCAGCAGAGCAGGGGCCGGAGAGACCCAGTACTTC. It codes for CASRAGAGETQYF.

V and J are TRBV9 and TRBJ2-5, with D tentatively TRBD2 (6 bases). The CDR3 extends over 15 amino acids. Per germline, CDR1 SGDLS and CDR2 YYNGEE. The germline V and J ends were trimmed by 0 bases and 5 bases, with 14 bases remaining between them. The CDR3 sequence is CASSVGVETRETQYF. CDR3 nucleotides: TGTGCCAGCAGCGTAGGGGTGGAGACTAGGGAGACCCAGTACTTC.

The CDR3 nucleotides are TGTGCCCCCTCCGGGACAGCTTTCTCTGGGGCCAACGTCCTGACTTTC. Protein sequence: CAPSGTAFSGANVLTF. The chain is built from TRBV6-6 and TRBJ2-6; 7 bases are shared with TRBD1. V lost 11 bases to trimming and J lost 0 bases; unmatched junction nucleotides: 10. This CDR3 comprises 16 residues. Germline loops: CDR1 MNHNY, CDR2 SVGAGI (reference sequence).

V gene TRBV6-1 combines with J gene TRBJ2-7; D possibly corresponds to TRBD1 (5 bases). The CDR3 loop spans 14 amino acids. Germline V gives CDR1 MNHNS, CDR2 SASEGT. V was pared by 6 bases and J by 6 bases, with 18 bases between. CDR3 amino acids: CASSLVGAQGEQYF. In DNA form, the CDR3 reads TGTGCCAGCAGCTTAGTGGGTGCCCAGGGCGAGCAGTACTTC.

The chain is built from TRBV6-6 and TRBJ2-1, with D perhaps matching TRBD1 (6 bases). The V and J ends lost 6 bases and 2 bases respectively, with 14 bases between them. The germline gives CDR1 MNHNY, CDR2 SVGAGI (reference sequence). CDR3 size: 15 residues. The CDR3 protein is CASSDTGNTYNEQFF. In DNA form, the CDR3 reads TGTGCCAGCAGCGACACAGGGAACACCTACAATGAGCAGTTCTTC.

This chain joins TRBV7-3 and TRBJ2-1; D ambiguous. The CDR3 is 14 amino acids. Germline values: CDR1 SGHTA, CDR2 FQGTGA. V shed 1 base and J shed 4 bases, with 8 bases lying between them. As DNA, the CDR3 is TGTGCCAGCAGCTTAATTCCTAATTACAATGAGCAGTTCTTC. Translation gives CASSLIPNYNEQFF.

The table lists this clone with a few counts. The chain couples TRBV15 to TRBJ1-5; a possible D gene is TRBD1 (5 bases). Germline CDR1 and CDR2: LNHNV and YYDKDF (reference sequence). V was pared by 1 base and J by 0 bases, with 7 bases between. The CDR3 runs 15 residues. This chain's CDR3 is CATSRGGNSNQPQHF. CDR3 DNA: TGTGCCACCAGCAGAGGGGGGAATAGCAATCAGCCCCAGCATTTT.

This clone was recorded once. This chain connects TRBV27 to TRBJ2-7; weak D call: TRBD1 (6 bases). Trimming left V 2 bases short and J 0 bases short, with 8 bases between. CDR1 is MNHEY and CDR2 is SMNVEV in the germline V gene (reference sequence). This CDR3 is 14 amino acids long. CDR3 coding DNA: TGTGCCAGCAGTTTACAGGGGATCTCCTACGAGCAGTACTTC. This gives the protein CASSLQGISYEQYF.

This clone was detected only a few times. This chain connects TRBV19 to TRBJ1-1; 9 bases align to TRBD1. The germline V gene has CDR1 LNHDA and CDR2 SQIVND (reference sequence). The CDR3 is made up of 14 amino acids. V dropped 6 bases and J dropped 4; count of bases not matched to a gene: 6. CDR3 region: CASRLRQGGTEAFF. The CDR3 nucleotides are TGTGCCAGTAGACTTCGACAGGGGGGCACTGAAGCTTTCTTT.

V gene TRBV10-2 combines with J gene TRBJ2-1; 16 bases match TRBD2. With 7 bases clipped from V and 9 bases from J, the junction kept 15 bases outside the gene matches. The CDR3 sequence is 18 residues long. Germline V gives CDR1 WSHSY, CDR2 SAAADI. This CDR3 is CASNPPPGTSGRAIEQFF. The CDR3 DNA reads TGCGCCAGCAATCCTCCGCCCGGGACTAGCGGGAGGGCGATTGAGCAGTTCTTC.

The chain joins TRBV7-3 to TRBJ2-7, with 12 bases lining up with TRBD2. This CDR3 spans 15 amino acids. The germline CDR1 and CDR2 sequences are SGHTA and FQGTGA. V lost 5 bases, J lost 4 bases, and 6 bases stayed unmatched. The CDR3 spells CASSPPGLAGYEQYF. CDR3 nucleotide sequence: TGTGCCAGCAGCCCCCCCGGACTAGCGGGGTACGAGCAGTACTTC.

Regarding this clone: The junction departs from the called germline gene at one end, perhaps through a read error. V is TRBV7-9 and J is TRBJ2-2; D may be TRBD1 or TRBD2 (5 bases each). Per germline, CDR1 SEHNR and CDR2 FQNEAQ (reference sequence). The CDR3 covers 15 residues. CDR3 bases: TGTGCCAGCAGAACCGGGGCCCTAAACACCGGGAAGCTGTTTTTT. Translated: CASRTGALNTGKLFF. Complete variable domain (other parts from reference TRBV7-9 and TRBJ2-2): DTGVSQNPRHKITKRGQNVTFRCDPISEHNRLYWYRQTLGQGPEFLTYFQNEAQLEKSRLLSDRFSAERPKGSFSTLEIQRTEQGDSAMYLCASRTGALNTGKLFFGEGSRLTVL.

This chain uses TRBV28 with TRBJ1-1; 7 nucleotides align to TRBD1. CDR1 is MDHEN, CDR2 SYDVKM, per germline. This CDR3 region has 12 residues. J lost 13 bases, V lost 6 bases, and 11 bases had no gene match. CDR3 sequence: CASSLTGALGFF. The CDR3 DNA follows: TGTGCCAGCAGCTTAACAGGGGCCCTAGGTTTCTTT.

The rearrangement uses TRBV5-4 and TRBJ2-5; 7 bases agree with TRBD2. Germline loops: CDR1 SGHNT, CDR2 YYREEE (reference sequence). The CDR3 contains 17 residues. Unmatched junction bases numbered 13, after V lost 1 base and J lost 4 bases. The CDR3, as DNA: TGTGCCAGCAGCTTGAAAGTCGCGGGGACGGGGGGAGAGACCCAGTACTTC. Protein product: CASSLKVAGTGGETQYF. Full variable domain (missing parts from reference TRBV5-4 and TRBJ2-5): ETGVTQSPTHLIKTRGQQVTLRCSSQSGHNTVSWYQQALGQGPQFIFQYYREEENGRGNFPPRFSGLQFPNYSSELNVNALELDDSALYLCASSLKVAGTGGETQYFGPGTRLLVL.

This clone was detected only once. This sequence joins TRBV21-1 and TRBJ2-5. The DNA end favors TRBJ2-7, so the J call may be wrong. TRBV21-1 is marked as a pseudogene. The CDR3 runs 17 residues. The CDR3 DNA follows: TGTGCCAGCAGCAAAGACGGCACGGGACCGACGATTTACGAGCAGTACTTC. Its protein is CASSKDGTGPTIYEQYF.